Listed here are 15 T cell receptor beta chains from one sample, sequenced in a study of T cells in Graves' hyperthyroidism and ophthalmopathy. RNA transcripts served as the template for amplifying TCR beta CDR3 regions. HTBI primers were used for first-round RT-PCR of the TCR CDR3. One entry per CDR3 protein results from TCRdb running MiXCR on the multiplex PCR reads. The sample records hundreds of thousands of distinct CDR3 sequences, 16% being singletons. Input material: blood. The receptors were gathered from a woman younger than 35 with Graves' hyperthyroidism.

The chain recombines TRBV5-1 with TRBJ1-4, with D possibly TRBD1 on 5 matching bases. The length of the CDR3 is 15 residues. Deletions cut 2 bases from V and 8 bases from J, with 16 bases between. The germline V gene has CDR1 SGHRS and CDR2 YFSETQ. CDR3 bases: TGCGCCAGCAGCTTTTTCGGGGCGGGTCTGGAAAAACTGTTTTTT. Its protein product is CASSFFGAGLEKLFF.

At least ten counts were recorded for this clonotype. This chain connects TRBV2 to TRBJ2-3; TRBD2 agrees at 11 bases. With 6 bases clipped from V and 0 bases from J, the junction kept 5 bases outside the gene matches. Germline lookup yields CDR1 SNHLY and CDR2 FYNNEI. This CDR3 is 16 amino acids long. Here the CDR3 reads CASRETSGISTDTQYF. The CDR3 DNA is TGTGCCAGCAGGGAGACTAGCGGGATTAGCACAGATACGCAGTATTTT.

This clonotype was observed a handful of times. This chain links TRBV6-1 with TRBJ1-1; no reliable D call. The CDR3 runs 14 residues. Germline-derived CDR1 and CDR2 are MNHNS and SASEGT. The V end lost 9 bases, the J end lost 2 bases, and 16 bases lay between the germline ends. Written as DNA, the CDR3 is TGTGCCAGTCTCCTTAGTGGGGTTAACACTGAAGCTTTCTTT. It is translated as CASLLSGVNTEAFF.

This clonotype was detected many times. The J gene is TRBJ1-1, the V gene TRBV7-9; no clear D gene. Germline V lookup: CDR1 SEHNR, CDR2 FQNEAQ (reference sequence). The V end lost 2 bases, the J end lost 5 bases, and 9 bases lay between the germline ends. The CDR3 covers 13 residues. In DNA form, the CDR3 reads TGTGCCAGCAGCTTATTTAGGGATACTGAAGCTTTCTTT. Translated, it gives CASSLFRDTEAFF.

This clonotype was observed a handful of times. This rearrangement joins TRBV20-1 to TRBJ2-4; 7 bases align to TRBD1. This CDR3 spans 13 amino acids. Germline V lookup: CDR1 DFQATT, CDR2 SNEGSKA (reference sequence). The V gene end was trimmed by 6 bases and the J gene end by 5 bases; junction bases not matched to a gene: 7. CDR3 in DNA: TGCAGTGCACCGGGACAGAGCGAAAACATTCAGTACTTC. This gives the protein CSAPGQSENIQYF.

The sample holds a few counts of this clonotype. The CDR3 sequence: CASSLSGVQPQHF. CDR3 DNA sequence: TGTGCCAGCAGTTTATCGGGAGTCCAGCCCCAGCATTTT. The V call is TRBV27, the J call TRBJ1-5; no reliable D call. This CDR3 is built from 13 residues. Deletions cut 0 bases from V and 7 bases from J, with 7 bases between. In germline, CDR1 is MNHEY, CDR2 SMNVEV (reference sequence).

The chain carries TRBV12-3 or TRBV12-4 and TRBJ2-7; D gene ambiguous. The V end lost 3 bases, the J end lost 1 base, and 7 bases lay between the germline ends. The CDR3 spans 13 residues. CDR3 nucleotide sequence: TGTGCCAGCAGTTTTGGAAAATCCTACGAGCAGTACTTC. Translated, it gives CASSFGKSYEQYF.

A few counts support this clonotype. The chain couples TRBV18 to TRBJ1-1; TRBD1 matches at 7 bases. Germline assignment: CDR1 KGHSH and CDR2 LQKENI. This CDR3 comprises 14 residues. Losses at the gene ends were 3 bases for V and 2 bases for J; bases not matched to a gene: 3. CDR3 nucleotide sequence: TGTGCCAGCTCACCCACAGGGGCTAACACTGAAGCTTTCTTT. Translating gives CASSPTGANTEAFF.

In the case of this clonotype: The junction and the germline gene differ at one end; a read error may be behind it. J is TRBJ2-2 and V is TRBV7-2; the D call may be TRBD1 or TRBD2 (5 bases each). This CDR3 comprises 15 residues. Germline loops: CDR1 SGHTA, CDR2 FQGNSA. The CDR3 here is CACSFPGDPSGELFF. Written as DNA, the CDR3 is TGTGCCTGCAGCTTCCCTGGGGACCCTTCCGGGGAGCTGTTTTTT.

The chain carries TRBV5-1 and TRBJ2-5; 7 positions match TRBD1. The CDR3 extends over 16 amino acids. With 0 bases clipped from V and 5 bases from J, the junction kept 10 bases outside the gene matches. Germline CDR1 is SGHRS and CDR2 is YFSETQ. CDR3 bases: TGCGCCAGCAGCTTGGCCGGACGGGACAGCTGGGAGACCCAGTACTTC. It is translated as CASSLAGRDSWETQYF. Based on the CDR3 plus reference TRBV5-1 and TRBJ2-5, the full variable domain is KAGVTQTPRYLIKTRGQQVTLSCSPISGHRSVSWYQQTPGQGLQFLFEYFSETQRNKGNFPGRFSGRQFSNSRSEMNVSTLELGDSALYLCASSLAGRDSWETQYFGPGTRLLVL.

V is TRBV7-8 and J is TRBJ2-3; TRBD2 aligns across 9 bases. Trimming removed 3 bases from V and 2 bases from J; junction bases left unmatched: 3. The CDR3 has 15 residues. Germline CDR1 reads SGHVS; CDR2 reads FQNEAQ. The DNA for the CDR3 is TGTGCCAGCAGCTTGGGACTAGCCCCCACAGATACGCAGTATTTT. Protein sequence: CASSLGLAPTDTQYF.

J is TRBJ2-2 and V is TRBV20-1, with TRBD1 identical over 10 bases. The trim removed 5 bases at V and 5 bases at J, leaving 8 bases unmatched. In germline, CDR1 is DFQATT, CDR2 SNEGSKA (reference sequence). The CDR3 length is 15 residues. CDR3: CSAARTGGATGELFF. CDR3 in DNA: TGCAGTGCTGCCAGGACAGGGGGAGCAACCGGGGAGCTGTTTTTT.

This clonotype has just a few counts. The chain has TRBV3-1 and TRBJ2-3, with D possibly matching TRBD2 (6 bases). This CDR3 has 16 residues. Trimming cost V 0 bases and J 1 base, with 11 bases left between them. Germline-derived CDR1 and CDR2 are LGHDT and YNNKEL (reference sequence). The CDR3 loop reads CASSQDRAGRTDTQYF. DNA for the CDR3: TGTGCCAGCAGCCAAGATCGGGCGGGGCGCACAGATACGCAGTATTTT.

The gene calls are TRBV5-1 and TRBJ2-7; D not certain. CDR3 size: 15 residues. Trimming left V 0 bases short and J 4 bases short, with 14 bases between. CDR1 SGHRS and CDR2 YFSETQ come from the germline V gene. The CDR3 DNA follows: TGCGCCAGCAGCTTGGCCGGCACAGTGATATACGAGCAGTACTTC. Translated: CASSLAGTVIYEQYF.

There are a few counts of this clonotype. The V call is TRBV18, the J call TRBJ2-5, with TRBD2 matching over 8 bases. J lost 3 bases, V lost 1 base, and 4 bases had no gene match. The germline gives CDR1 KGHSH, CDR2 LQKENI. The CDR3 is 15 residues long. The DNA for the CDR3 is TGTGCCAGCTCACCACTCCCGACTAGCGAAGAGACCCAGTACTTC. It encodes CASSPLPTSEETQYF.